This T cell receptor (beta chain) was documented in a study of shared clonotypes between healthy human individuals. Study-level information: Each donor had three CD4 naive, three CD4 memory, two CD8 naive and one CD8 memory plate.

Per germline, CDR1 WNHNN and CDR2 SYGVQD (reference sequence). The CDR3 totals 15 residues. The naive CD8 fraction comprised CD45RO-negative cells positively selected for CCR7 and excluded terminally differentiated effector memory CD45RA+ cells. Data came from immunoSEQ multiplex PCR; TCRdb stores just in-frame clones and leaves some out. The table lists roughly 2.1 million clones, about 93% of them singletons. The V gene is TRBV10-1, the J gene TRBJ2-5, with D tentatively TRBD1 (6 bases). The end of the DNA fits TRBJ2-7 better, so the J call may be wrong. The sequence derives from a man aged 18-30 years in good health. Some clones in this sample may be carry-over from other donors' samples. Sequencing used naive CD8+ T cells from PBMCs. The CDR3 spells CASSSFSTGNHEQYF. The CDR3 DNA is TGCGCCAGCAGTAGTTTTTCAACAGGGAACCACGAGCAGTACTTC.